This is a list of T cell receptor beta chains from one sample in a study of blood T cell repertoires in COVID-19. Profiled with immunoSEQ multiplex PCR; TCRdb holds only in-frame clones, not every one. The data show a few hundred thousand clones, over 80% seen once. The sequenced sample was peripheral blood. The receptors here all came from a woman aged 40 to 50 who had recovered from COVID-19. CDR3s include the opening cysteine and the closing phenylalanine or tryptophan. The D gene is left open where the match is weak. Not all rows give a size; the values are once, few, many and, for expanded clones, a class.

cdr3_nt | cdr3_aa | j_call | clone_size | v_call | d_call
TGTGCCAGCAGTACCTCCGGGTCCCTAAACAAACTGTTTTTT | CASSTSGSLNKLFF | TRBJ1-4 | NA | TRBV6-5 | NA
TGTGCCAGCAGTTTTTTGGGAGGGGGAACCAATCAGCCCCAGCATTTT | CASSFLGGGTNQPQHF | TRBJ1-5 | NA | TRBV28 | NA
TGCGCCAGCAGCCAAGATGTGACAGGTAGCAATCAGCCCCAGCATTTT | CASSQDVTGSNQPQHF | TRBJ1-5 | NA | TRBV4-1 | NA
TGTGCCAGCAGTTCCCCCGGGGAGCCCGGGGAGCAGTACTTC | CASSSPGEPGEQYF | TRBJ2-7 | NA | TRBV6-5 | NA
TGTGCCAGCAGCCAACAACAGGGTTCTGGAAACACCATATATTTT | CASSQQQGSGNTIYF | TRBJ1-3 | NA | TRBV14 | NA
TGTGCCATCAGTGCGGGACAGGGACCTGAAAAACTGTTTTTT | CAISAGQGPEKLFF | TRBJ1-4 | NA | TRBV10-3 | TRBD1
TGCGCCAGCAGCTTCTCAACAGGGGGGCCTGGGGAGCTGTTTTTT | CASSFSTGGPGELFF | TRBJ2-2 | once | TRBV5-1 | TRBD1
TGTGCCAGTAGTATCCAGGGGCAAGGATATCAGCCCCAGCATTTT | CASSIQGQGYQPQHF | TRBJ1-5 | NA | TRBV19 | NA
TGTGCCTGGACCAAGCAGGGGGGGACCCAGTACTTC | CAWTKQGGTQYF | TRBJ2-5 | NA | TRBV30 | NA
TGTGCCAGCAGTGCAGACCAGGGTGGCTACACCTTC | CASSADQGGYTF | TRBJ1-2 | once | TRBV2 | NA
TGTGCCAGCAGCTTGCGACTCACAGGGAGAGAGACCCAGTACTTC | CASSLRLTGRETQYF | TRBJ2-5 | NA | TRBV7-6 | NA
TGTGCCAGCTCACCAGCAGAATCCACAGATACGCAGTATTTT | CASSPAESTDTQYF | TRBJ2-3 | NA | TRBV18 | NA
TGTGCCAGCAGCATGACAGGGTATGCTGAAGCTTTCTTT | CASSMTGYAEAFF | TRBJ1-1 | few | TRBV7-2 | TRBD1
TGTGCCAGCAGCCAAGCGGGGGGGCCTCTGAATGAAAAACTGTTTTTT | CASSQAGGPLNEKLFF | TRBJ1-4 | NA | TRBV3-1/TRBV3-2 | NA
TGTGCCAGCAGCCAAGAAGCCGAGCAGTACTTC | CASSQEAEQYF | TRBJ2-7 | NA | TRBV5-4 | NA
TGTGCCAGCAGCGAGGACTACGGTTCGAATGAGCAGTTCTTC | CASSEDYGSNEQFF | TRBJ2-1 | NA | TRBV4-2 | NA
TGCGCCAGCGCGGGAGATCCCAAGTACGGTGGCTACACCTTC | CASAGDPKYGGYTF | TRBJ1-2 | NA | TRBV5-1 | NA
TGCGCCAGCAGCCAAGAGCACCGACTCAACACTGAAGCTTTCTTT | CASSQEHRLNTEAFF | TRBJ1-1 | NA | TRBV4-1 | NA
TGTGCCACTCAGGGGCACCGGAACACCGGGGAGCTGTTTTTT | CATQGHRNTGELFF | TRBJ2-2 | once | TRBV2 | NA
TGTGCCATGAGTGATACAGGCAATAATGAAAAACTGTTTTTT | CAMSDTGNNEKLFF | TRBJ1-4 | NA | TRBV10-3 | NA
TGTGCCAGCAGATCCCCCGGGACAGGGGGCGTGAGGGGCTACACCTTC | CASRSPGTGGVRGYTF | TRBJ1-2 | NA | TRBV27 | TRBD1
TGTGCCAGCAGTTGGGGGGATTACGGCTACACCTTC | CASSWGDYGYTF | TRBJ1-2 | NA | TRBV28 | NA
TGTGCCACCAGCAGAGATTTAGCGGGGGGCCTGGGAACGGAGCAGTTCTTC | CATSRDLAGGLGTEQFF | TRBJ2-1 | NA | TRBV15 | TRBD2
TGTGCCAGCAGTGCAGGGGACGCTCAGCCCCAGCATTTT | CASSAGDAQPQHF | TRBJ1-5 | many | TRBV6-4 | NA
TGTGCCAGCTCACCCCCCTTGGGGACTGGTGTGTTCGAGCAGTACTTC | CASSPPLGTGVFEQYF | TRBJ2-7 | NA | TRBV18 | NA
TGCGCCAGCAGCCAAGAAACCCCCCTACACAATGAGCAGTTCTTC | CASSQETPLHNEQFF | TRBJ2-1 | once | TRBV4-1 | NA
TGCGCCAGCAGCCAAGATCGGGGGGTGGCGGACACTGAAGCTTTCTTT | CASSQDRGVADTEAFF | TRBJ1-1 | NA | TRBV4-1 | NA